Listed below are T cell receptor beta chains from one sample, sequenced in a study of blood T cell repertoires in COVID-19. TCRdb's copy holds only in-frame clones and misses some; the assay was immunoSEQ multiplex PCR. The repertoire includes 350,000 to 400,000 clones, 86% of them detected once, and about 7.1% sits in the top ten. The source material was peripheral blood. The receptors derive from a woman in her sixties with COVID-19, enrolled during active disease. Each CDR3 is given with its conserved first and last residue. Each record gives: CDR3 length, V gene, clone size, CDR3 protein. Clone size appears in some rows only: once, few, many, or a class for an expanded clone.

CDR3 length: 15; V gene: TRBV7-2; clone size: .; CDR3 protein: CASSQARGLGYGYTF
CDR3 length: 13; V gene: TRBV12-3/TRBV12-4; clone size: .; CDR3 protein: CASRWEQNTEAFF
CDR3 length: 13; V gene: TRBV20-1; clone size: .; CDR3 protein: CSASKGLNTEAFF
CDR3 length: 13; V gene: TRBV6-2/TRBV6-3; clone size: .; CDR3 protein: CASSYAAVGKAFF
CDR3 length: 14; V gene: TRBV5-5; clone size: .; CDR3 protein: CASSLAPGQGAYTF
CDR3 length: 12; V gene: TRBV30; clone size: few; CDR3 protein: CAKSQGPDGYTF
CDR3 length: 15; V gene: TRBV5-1; clone size: .; CDR3 protein: CASSLDSGPGQPQHF
CDR3 length: 17; V gene: TRBV7-9; clone size: .; CDR3 protein: CASSPALGGLGTGELFF
CDR3 length: 17; V gene: TRBV14; clone size: .; CDR3 protein: CASSQDFRRANTGELFF
CDR3 length: 16; V gene: TRBV14; clone size: .; CDR3 protein: CASSPHAGGSTDTQYF
CDR3 length: 13; V gene: TRBV30; clone size: few; CDR3 protein: CAWGTGNGNTIYF
CDR3 length: 16; V gene: TRBV11-3; clone size: once; CDR3 protein: CASSPNRAGIQETQYF
CDR3 length: 12; V gene: TRBV19; clone size: once; CDR3 protein: CASSTGSHEQFF
CDR3 length: 13; V gene: TRBV7-9; clone size: .; CDR3 protein: CASSPGTGAVAFF